The entry below describes one TCR beta chain. The sample holds other DNA sequences that translate to the same CDR3. These data belong to a study of blood T cell repertoires in COVID-19. During active infection, Seattle patients enrolled and were then monitored through disease. TCRdb keeps only in-frame clones here, not all; method: immunoSEQ multiplex PCR. The sample records 350,000 to 450,000 clones, approximately 89% being singletons. Sequencing was done on a sample of peripheral blood. The receptor comes from a middle-aged woman with COVID-19, enrolled during active disease.

The CDR3: CASSIQGDTEAFF. The CDR3 nucleotides are TGTGCCAGTAGTATACAGGGGGACACTGAAGCTTTCTTT. The V call is TRBV19, the J call TRBJ1-1; TRBD1 matches at 7 bases. CDR3 length: 13 residues. V shed 2 bases, J shed 3 bases, and the junction held 0 bases outside the gene matches. Looked up from germline, CDR1 is LNHDA and CDR2 is SQIVND (reference sequence).